The 12 T cell receptor beta chains below all came from one sample that was sequenced in a study of T cells after yellow fever vaccination. In TCRdb, the 5' RACE reads were re-called with MiXCR into one record per CDR3 protein. The sample carries approximately 550,000 distinct CDR3 sequences, 13% recorded once. Sample: PBMCs, taken on the day of the yellow fever booster vaccination. These receptor sequences come from a man aged 25 to 45 who received the YFV17D yellow fever vaccine.

This clonotype was recorded many times. This chain connects TRBV4-3 to TRBJ2-1, with D possibly TRBD2 on 5 matching bases. Germline loops: CDR1 LGHNA, CDR2 YSLEER. This CDR3 comprises 16 residues. The V end was cut by 2 bases, the J end by 5 bases, with 16 bases between. This CDR3 is CASSQLIGLRDNEQFF. The CDR3 DNA is TGCGCCAGCAGCCAACTTATTGGACTGCGAGACAATGAGCAGTTCTTC.

The genes are TRBV7-8 and TRBJ2-1; D gene unclear. With 1 base removed from V and 3 bases from J, the gap between germline ends came to 13 bases. This CDR3 has 16 amino acids. Germline assignment: CDR1 SGHVS and CDR2 FQNEAQ. This chain's CDR3 is CASSLGGGLFYNEQFF. The DNA of the CDR3 is TGTGCCAGCAGCTTAGGGGGTGGGCTTTTCTACAATGAGCAGTTCTTC.

This clonotype was seen only a few times. The gene calls are TRBV6-5 and TRBJ1-2; D gene unclear. CDR3 size: 14 residues. Looked up from germline, CDR1 is MNHEY and CDR2 is SVGAGI. V lost 2 bases, J lost 8 bases, and 15 bases lay in between. As DNA, the CDR3 is TGTGCCAGCAGTTACCTAGACCCCAAACGAGGCTACACCTTC. Protein sequence: CASSYLDPKRGYTF.

The chain carries TRBV4-3 and TRBJ2-1; tentatively, D is TRBD2 (6 bases). Germline CDR1 and CDR2: LGHNA and YSLEER. This CDR3 region has 15 residues. Trimming took 5 bases from V and 0 from J, leaving 11 bases between them. CDR3 DNA sequence: TGCGCCAGCAGCGCAGGGAGGACCTCCTACAATGAGCAGTTCTTC. Amino acid sequence: CASSAGRTSYNEQFF.

The rearrangement uses TRBV7-8 and TRBJ2-3; D may be TRBD1 (6 bases). V lost 7 bases to trimming and J lost 2 bases, with 13 bases between them. The germline V gene has CDR1 SGHVS and CDR2 FQNEAQ. The CDR3 is made up of 14 amino acids. The CDR3 sequence is CASTRDIPTDTQYF. DNA of the CDR3: TGTGCCAGCACAAGGGACATACCCACAGATACGCAGTATTTT.

The table lists this clonotype with a few counts. J is TRBJ2-2 and V is TRBV11-3; tentatively, D is TRBD1 or TRBD2 (5 bases each). V gave up 5 bases and J gave up 3 bases, with 10 bases separating them. Germline V gene sequence: CDR1 SGHNT, CDR2 YENEEA. This CDR3 contains 14 residues. CDR3 DNA sequence: TGTGCCAGCAGCACTAGGGGAGACACCGGGGAGCTGTTTTTT. Translation: CASSTRGDTGELFF.

The chain links TRBV4-1 to TRBJ2-1, with 8 bases identical to TRBD2. There are 14 residues in the CDR3. Germline V gene data show CDR1 as MGHRA and CDR2 as YSYEKL. V gave up 3 bases and J gave up 9 bases; unmatched junction bases: 7. CDR3 in DNA: TGCGCCAGCAGCCAGACCGGACTAGCCAGTGAGCAGTTCTTC. This sequence encodes CASSQTGLASEQFF.

This clonotype showed up just a few times. The V call is TRBV7-6, the J call TRBJ2-1; a weak D match, TRBD2 (5 bases). The CDR3 is 14 amino acids. The V and J ends lost 5 bases and 4 bases respectively, with 12 bases between them. The germline gives CDR1 SGHVS, CDR2 FNYEAQ. The CDR3 loop is CASSRSGPYNEQFF. CDR3 coding DNA: TGTGCCAGCAGCCGGAGCGGTCCGTACAATGAGCAGTTCTTC.

This clonotype was seen only a few times. The CDR3 nucleotides are TGTGCCAGCAGCGTAGGGTCGGGACGAATCGAAAAACTGTTTTTT. It specifies CASSVGSGRIEKLFF. This chain connects TRBV9 to TRBJ1-4; D is perhaps TRBD1 (5 bases). Per the germline V gene, CDR1 is SGDLS and CDR2 is YYNGEE. The CDR3 contains 15 residues. The V end lost 0 bases, the J end lost 8 bases, and 14 bases lay between the germline ends.

V gene TRBV5-1 combines with J gene TRBJ2-5, with 11 bases that match TRBD2. The germline V gene has CDR1 SGHRS and CDR2 YFSETQ. CDR3 length: 16 amino acids. With 0 bases clipped from V and 3 bases from J, the junction kept 4 bases outside the gene matches. In DNA, the CDR3 is TGCGCCAGCAGCTTGGATCTAGCGGGGGGAAAAGAGACCCAGTACTTC. This encodes CASSLDLAGGKETQYF.

In its sample, this clonotype was seen a few times. V and J are TRBV5-5 and TRBJ1-2, with TRBD1 as a possible D gene (6 bases). Deletions cut 10 bases from V and 4 bases from J, with 20 bases between. Germline lookup yields CDR1 SGHKS and CDR2 YYEKEE (reference sequence). This CDR3 spans 14 amino acids. CDR3 nucleotide sequence: TGTGCCTTCGGAAACTCAGGGGAGGCCTATGGCTACACCTTC. Protein: CAFGNSGEAYGYTF.

This clonotype was detected only a few times. The chain has TRBV4-2 and TRBJ2-5; 10 bases line up with TRBD1. This CDR3 region has 17 residues. With V trimmed by 3 bases and J by 5 bases, 12 bases remained unmatched. Germline CDR1 reads LGHNA; CDR2 reads YNFKEQ. DNA of the CDR3: TGTGCCAGCAGCCATGAAACCGGGACAGGGGTACCGGAGACCCAGTACTTC. This gives the protein CASSHETGTGVPETQYF.